One and the same sample provided the 16 T cell receptor beta chains below, sequenced in a study of post-analysis software for immune sequencing data. Their antigens are not known. General observations from the study: Compared with controls, patients had more of about five TRBV segments, including TRBV5-6, TRBV5-1 and TRBV20-1.

Unique molecular identifiers were carried by the TCR beta cDNA libraries. TCRdb recomputed calls from the PCR reads with MiXCR, one row per CDR3 protein. Among roughly 870,000 distinct CDR3 sequences listed, about 57% were seen once. The sequenced sample consisted of blood. The source is a girl aged 10-17 years with multiple sclerosis.

The table lists this clonotype with a few counts. The rearrangement links TRBV7-9 to TRBJ2-7; no clear D. Germline loops: CDR1 SEHNR, CDR2 FQNEAQ (reference sequence). The CDR3 consists of 12 residues. Trimming removed 1 base from V and 6 bases from J, with 7 bases in between. CDR3 sequence reads: CASSLDSTEQYF. The CDR3 region has the DNA TGTGCCAGCAGCTTAGACAGCACCGAGCAGTACTTC.

This clonotype was found a few times. This chain joins TRBV2 and TRBJ1-2; D unclear. V gave up 2 bases and J gave up 8 bases, with 12 bases separating them. Per the germline V gene, CDR1 is SNHLY and CDR2 is FYNNEI. The CDR3 runs to 13 residues. The CDR3 DNA reads TGTGCCAGCAGTGAATTGGGAACGGGAGGCTACACCTTC. Translated: CASSELGTGGYTF.

The chain uses TRBV6-5 and TRBJ2-3; weak D call: TRBD2 (6 bases). The germline V gene has CDR1 MNHEY and CDR2 SVGAGI. Trimming shortened V by 6 bases and J by 6 bases, and 10 bases separated the two germline ends. The CDR3 totals 12 residues. CDR3 sequence reads: CASRATSDTQYF. The DNA for the CDR3 is TGTGCCAGCAGGGCAACTAGCGATACGCAGTATTTT.

The J gene is TRBJ2-7, the V gene TRBV29-1, with D possibly matching TRBD1 (5 bases). In germline, CDR1 is SQVTM, CDR2 ANQGSEA. Trimming left V 0 bases short and J 4 bases short, with 16 bases between. The CDR3 has 15 residues. CDR3: CSVEDVQVSRYEQYF. The CDR3 DNA is TGCAGCGTTGAAGACGTACAGGTGTCAAGGTACGAGCAGTACTTC.

In this sample, this clonotype turned up many times. In DNA form, the CDR3 reads TGCAGTGCTAGACTAGCCGGAACAGATACGCAGTATTTT. As protein: CSARLAGTDTQYF. The chain combines TRBV20-1 with TRBJ2-3; possibly TRBD2 for D (5 bases). Germline V gene sequence: CDR1 DFQATT, CDR2 SNEGSKA (reference sequence). Trimming cost V 2 bases and J 3 bases, with 9 bases left between them. The length of the CDR3 is 13 residues.

With regard to this clonotype: The junction does not match germline at one end; this may be a read error. The chain has TRBV20-1 and TRBJ2-5, with D tentatively TRBD2 (6 bases). Germline loops: CDR1 DFQATT, CDR2 SNEGSKA (reference sequence). The CDR3 totals 15 residues. CDR3 residues: CSTSSTGDSQETQYF. CDR3 DNA sequence: TGCAGTACTAGCTCCACCGGGGACTCCCAAGAGACCCAGTACTTC.

The J gene is TRBJ2-7, the V gene TRBV5-1; 9 bases are a match to TRBD1. This CDR3 region has 13 residues. Germline CDR1 SGHRS, CDR2 YFSETQ. Trimming cost V 5 bases and J 6 bases; bases outside gene matches: 6. The CDR3, as DNA: TGCGCCAGCAGGCGGGACAGGGCTCTCGAGCAGTACTTC. Protein product: CASRRDRALEQYF.

The CDR3 sequence: CASSLKTSGRALHNEQFF. The DNA of the CDR3 is TGTGCCAGCAGCTTAAAAACTAGCGGGAGGGCCTTGCACAATGAGCAGTTCTTC. The V gene is TRBV7-2, the J gene TRBJ2-1; TRBD2 matches 13 bases. In germline, CDR1 is SGHTA, CDR2 FQGNSA. The CDR3 has 18 amino acids. J lost 5 bases, V lost 2 bases, and 9 bases had no gene match. The full variable domain, with the rest looked up from reference TRBV7-2 and TRBJ2-1, is GAGVSQSPSNKVTEKGKDVELRCDPISGHTALYWYRQSLGQGLEFLIYFQGNSAPDKSGLPSDRFSAERTGGSVSTLTIQRTQQEDSAVYLCASSLKTSGRALHNEQFFGPGTRLTVL.

The CDR3 loop reads CAITPDAQGLTEAFF. For the CDR3, the DNA is TGTGCCATCACACCCGACGCACAGGGACTCACTGAAGCTTTCTTT. The genes are TRBV10-3 and TRBJ1-1; weak D call: TRBD1 (6 bases). The CDR3 is made up of 15 amino acids. The V gene's germline CDR1 is ENHRY and CDR2 SYGVKD. V lost 7 bases and J lost 4, with 19 bases in between.

This chain joins TRBV12-3 or TRBV12-4 and TRBJ2-3; TRBD2 aligns across 7 bases. J lost 2 bases, V lost 6 bases, and 11 bases had no gene match. This CDR3 comprises 16 residues. The CDR3 region has the DNA TGTGCCAGCAGACGCTCGGGGGGTCGAAACACAGATACGCAGTATTTT. Translating it yields CASRRSGGRNTDTQYF.

The DNA of the CDR3 is TGTGCCCCTGCCCGGCAGTACTTC. This encodes CAPARQYF. The chain has TRBV30 and TRBJ2-5; no firm D call. There are 8 residues in the CDR3. The germline V gene encodes CDR1 GTSNPN and CDR2 SVGIG (reference sequence). V lost 8 bases and J 11 bases, leaving 9 bases between the germline ends.

The J gene is TRBJ2-3, the V gene TRBV29-1; a possible D gene is TRBD2 (5 bases). The CDR3 has 13 amino acids. Trimming removed 1 base from V and 8 bases from J, with 13 bases in between. Germline V lookup: CDR1 SQVTM, CDR2 ANQGSEA. CDR3 amino acids: CSVEVVASTTQYF. CDR3 coding DNA: TGCAGCGTTGAAGTGGTGGCTAGCACTACGCAGTATTTT.

The CDR3 nucleotides read TGTGCCAGCAGTTTATTGCGGGGGGGCTCCTACAATGAGCAGTTCTTC. Translated: CASSLLRGGSYNEQFF. This chain joins TRBV12-3 or TRBV12-4 and TRBJ2-1; 9 nucleotides match TRBD2. V gave up 2 bases and J gave up 0 bases; unmatched junction bases: 2. The CDR3 runs to 16 residues.

This clonotype was counted between two and nine times. The J gene is TRBJ2-7, the V gene TRBV7-9; 11 nucleotides match TRBD2. The CDR3 extends over 17 amino acids. With V trimmed by 1 base and J by 0 bases, 5 bases remained unmatched. Germline CDR1 is SEHNR and CDR2 is FQNEAQ (reference sequence). CDR3 bases: TGTGCCAGCAGCTTAGGCTTAGCGGGAGGGGCCTCCTACGAGCAGTACTTC. Its protein product is CASSLGLAGGASYEQYF. The full variable domain, rest sourced from reference TRBV7-9 and TRBJ2-7, is DTGVSQNPRHKITKRGQNVTFRCDPISEHNRLYWYRQTLGQGPEFLTYFQNEAQLEKSRLLSDRFSAERPKGSFSTLEIQRTEQGDSAMYLCASSLGLAGGASYEQYFGPGTRLTVT.

This clonotype was counted only a few times. This chain connects TRBV5-1 to TRBJ2-3, with D possibly TRBD1 on 6 matching bases. Between the trimmed V and J ends, which lost 1 base and 6 bases, there was a span of 12 bases. The CDR3 extends over 14 amino acids. The germline V gene has CDR1 SGHRS and CDR2 YFSETQ. CDR3 protein: CASSLKGDDDTQYF. CDR3 nucleotide sequence: TGCGCCAGCAGCTTGAAGGGGGATGATGATACGCAGTATTTT.

The chain joins TRBV7-3 to TRBJ2-3; the match to TRBD2 covers 11 bases. Unmatched junction bases numbered 11, after V lost 4 bases and J lost 8 bases. Germline V gene sequence: CDR1 SGHTA, CDR2 FQGTGA. This CDR3 contains 16 residues. CDR3 amino acids: CASSSTSGGPPPTQYF. The CDR3 DNA reads TGTGCCAGCAGCTCAACTAGCGGGGGACCCCCGCCTACGCAGTATTTT.